This TCR beta chain originates from a study of monozygotic twins with inflammatory bowel disease. Study findings and constraints: Whether twins were concordant or discordant made no difference to repertoire similarity, possibly from limited power.

The input for each TCR library was approximately 3,400 ng of total RNA. Through template switching, UMIs that included a 6-nucleotide sample barcode were added. TCRdb reprocessed the 5' RACE reads and stores each CDR3 protein as one record, lacking DNA. Seen in this sample are 300,000 to 350,000 distinct CDR3 sequences; the ten most common clones hold 2% to 2.5%. This CDR3 spans 15 amino acids. From germline, CDR1 is SGHRS and CDR2 YFSETQ. A note on this clonotype: Its target is not known.

The chain is built from TRBV5-1 and TRBJ2-7; TCRdb returns TRBD1, unconfirmable since there is no DNA. This sequence was found in a human donor with ulcerative colitis or Crohn's disease, or a healthy co-twin of an affected twin (not recorded which). Sample: blood. The chain's CDR3 is CASSLESPPIGEQYF.